This TCR beta chain was retrieved from a study of a mutant IDH1 vaccine in newly diagnosed glioma. V was pared by 6 bases and J by 4 bases, with 8 bases of the junction left unmatched. The germline V gene has CDR1 MNHNY and CDR2 SVGAGI (reference sequence). The length of the CDR3 is 15 residues. For this clone: The antigen is undetermined.

Time point noted: week 47, end of study. Each vaccine dose was 300 ug of mutant IDH1 20-mer peptide, with topical imiquimod. Sequencing was performed with immunoSEQ multiplex PCR; in TCRdb, only in-frame clones are kept and a portion is missing. The sample includes roughly 11,000 clones, roughly four fifths of them seen just once. The sample in question was PBMCs, obtained from a glioma patient whose treatment included an IDH1 peptide vaccine. This TCR was recovered from a young man with glioma. The chain carries TRBV6-6 and TRBJ2-1; 8 positions agree with TRBD2. The CDR3 sequence: CASRPTSGDYNEQFF. In nucleotides, the CDR3 is TGTGCCAGCAGACCAACTAGCGGTGATTACAATGAGCAGTTCTTC.